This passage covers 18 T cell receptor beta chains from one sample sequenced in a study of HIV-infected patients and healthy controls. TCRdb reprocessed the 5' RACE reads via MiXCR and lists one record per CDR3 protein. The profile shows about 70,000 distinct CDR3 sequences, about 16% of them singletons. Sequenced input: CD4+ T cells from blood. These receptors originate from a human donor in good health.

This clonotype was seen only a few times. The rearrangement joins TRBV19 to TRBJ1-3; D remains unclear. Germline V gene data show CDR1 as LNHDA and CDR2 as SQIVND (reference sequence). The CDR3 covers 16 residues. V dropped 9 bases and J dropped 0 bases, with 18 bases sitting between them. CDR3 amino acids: CASHQSGSLSGNTIYF. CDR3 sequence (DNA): TGTGCCAGCCACCAATCGGGCAGCCTCTCTGGAAACACCATATATTTT.

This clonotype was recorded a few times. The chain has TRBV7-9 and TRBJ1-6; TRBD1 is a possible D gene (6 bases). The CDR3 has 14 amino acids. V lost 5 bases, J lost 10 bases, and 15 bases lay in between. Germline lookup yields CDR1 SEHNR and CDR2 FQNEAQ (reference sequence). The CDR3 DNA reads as TGTGCCAGCAGCCCGACAGGACCCCCCTCACCCCTCCACTTT. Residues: CASSPTGPPSPLHF.

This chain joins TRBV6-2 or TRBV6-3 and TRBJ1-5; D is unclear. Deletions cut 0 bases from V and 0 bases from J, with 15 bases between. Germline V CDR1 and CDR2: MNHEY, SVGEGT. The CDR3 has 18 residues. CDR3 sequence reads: CASSYSIRDGYSNQPQHF. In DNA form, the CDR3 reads TGTGCCAGCAGTTACTCGATCCGCGACGGTTATAGCAATCAGCCCCAGCATTTT.

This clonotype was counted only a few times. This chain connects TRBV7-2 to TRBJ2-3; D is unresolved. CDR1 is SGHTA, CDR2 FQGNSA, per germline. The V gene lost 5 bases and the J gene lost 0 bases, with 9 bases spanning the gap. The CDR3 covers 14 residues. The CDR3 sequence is CASSPQHSTDTQYF. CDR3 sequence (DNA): TGTGCCAGCAGCCCGCAGCATAGCACAGATACGCAGTATTTT.

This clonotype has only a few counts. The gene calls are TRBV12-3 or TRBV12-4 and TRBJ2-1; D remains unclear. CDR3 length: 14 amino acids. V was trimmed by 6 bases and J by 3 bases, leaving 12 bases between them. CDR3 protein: CASRIRRFYNEQFF. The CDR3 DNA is TGTGCCAGCAGGATCCGGAGATTCTACAATGAGCAGTTCTTC.

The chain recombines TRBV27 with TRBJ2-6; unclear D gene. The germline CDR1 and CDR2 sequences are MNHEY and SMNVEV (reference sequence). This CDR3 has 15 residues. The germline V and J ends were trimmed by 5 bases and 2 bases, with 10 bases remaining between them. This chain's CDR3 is CASSLMGTGANVLTF. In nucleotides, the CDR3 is TGTGCCAGCAGTCTTATGGGAACTGGGGCCAACGTCCTGACTTTC.

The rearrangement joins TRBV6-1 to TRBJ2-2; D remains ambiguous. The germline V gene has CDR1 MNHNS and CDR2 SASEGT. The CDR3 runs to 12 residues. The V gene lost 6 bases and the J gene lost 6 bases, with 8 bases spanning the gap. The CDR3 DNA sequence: TGTGCCAGCAGACCGAGCGCCGGGGAGCTGTTTTTT. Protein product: CASRPSAGELFF.

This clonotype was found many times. CDR3 protein: CASSPPSPYEQYF. The CDR3 DNA is TGTGCCAGCTCACCCCCTAGCCCCTACGAGCAGTACTTC. This chain joins TRBV18 and TRBJ2-7, with D perhaps TRBD2 (5 bases). Germline V lookup: CDR1 KGHSH, CDR2 LQKENI. The ends were cut back, 3 bases at V and 2 bases at J, with 8 bases in the middle. The CDR3 is made up of 13 amino acids.

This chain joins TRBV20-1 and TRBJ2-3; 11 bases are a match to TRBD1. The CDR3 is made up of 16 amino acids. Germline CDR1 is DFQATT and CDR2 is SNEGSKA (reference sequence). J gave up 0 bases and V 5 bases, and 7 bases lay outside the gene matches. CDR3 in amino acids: CSASQDRGPSTDTQYF. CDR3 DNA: TGCAGTGCTTCTCAGGACAGGGGGCCCAGCACAGATACGCAGTATTTT.

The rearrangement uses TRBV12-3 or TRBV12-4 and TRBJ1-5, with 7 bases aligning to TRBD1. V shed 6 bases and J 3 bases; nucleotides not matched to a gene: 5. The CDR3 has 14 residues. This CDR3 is CASRQGQNNQPQHF. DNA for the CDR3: TGTGCCAGCAGACAGGGACAGAACAATCAGCCCCAGCATTTT.

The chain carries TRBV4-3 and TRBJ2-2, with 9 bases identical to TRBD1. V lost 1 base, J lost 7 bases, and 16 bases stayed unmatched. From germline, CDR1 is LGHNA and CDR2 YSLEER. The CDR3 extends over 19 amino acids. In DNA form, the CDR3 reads TGCGCCAGCAGCCAAGCCTTGAGGGGACAGGGTTTTCGGGTCGGGGAGCTGTTTTTT. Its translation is CASSQALRGQGFRVGELFF.

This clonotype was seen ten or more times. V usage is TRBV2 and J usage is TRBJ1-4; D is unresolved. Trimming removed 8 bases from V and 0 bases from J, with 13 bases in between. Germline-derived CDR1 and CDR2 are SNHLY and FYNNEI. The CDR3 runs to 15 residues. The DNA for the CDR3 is TGTGCCAGCCGATGGACTGCTACAACTAATGAAAAACTGTTTTTT. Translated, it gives CASRWTATTNEKLFF.

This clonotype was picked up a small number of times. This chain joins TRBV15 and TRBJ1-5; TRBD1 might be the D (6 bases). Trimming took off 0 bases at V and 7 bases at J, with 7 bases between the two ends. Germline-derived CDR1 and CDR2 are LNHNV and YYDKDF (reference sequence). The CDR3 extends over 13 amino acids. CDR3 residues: CATSREGAQPQHF. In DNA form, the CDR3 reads TGTGCCACCAGCAGAGAGGGGGCACAGCCCCAGCATTTT.

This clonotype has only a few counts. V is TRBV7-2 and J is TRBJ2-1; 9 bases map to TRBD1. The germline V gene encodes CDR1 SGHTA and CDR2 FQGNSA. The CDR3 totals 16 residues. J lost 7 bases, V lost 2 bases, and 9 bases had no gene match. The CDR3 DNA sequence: TGTGCCAGCAGCTTATCCAGACAGGGGGTTTCGAATGAGCAGTTCTTC. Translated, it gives CASSLSRQGVSNEQFF.

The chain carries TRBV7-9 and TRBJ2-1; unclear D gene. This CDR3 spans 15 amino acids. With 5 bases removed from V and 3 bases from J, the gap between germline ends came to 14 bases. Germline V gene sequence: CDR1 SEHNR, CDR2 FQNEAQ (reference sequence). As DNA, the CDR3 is TGTGCCAGCAGCCCCACGGTCCCCTACTACAATGAGCAGTTCTTC. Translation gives CASSPTVPYYNEQFF.

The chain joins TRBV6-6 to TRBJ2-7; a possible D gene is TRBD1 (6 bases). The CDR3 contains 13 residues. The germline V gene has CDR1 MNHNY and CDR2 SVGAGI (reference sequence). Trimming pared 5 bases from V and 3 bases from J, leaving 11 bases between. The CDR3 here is CASSKGQNYEQYF. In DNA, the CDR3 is TGTGCCAGCAGTAAAGGACAGAACTACGAGCAGTACTTC.

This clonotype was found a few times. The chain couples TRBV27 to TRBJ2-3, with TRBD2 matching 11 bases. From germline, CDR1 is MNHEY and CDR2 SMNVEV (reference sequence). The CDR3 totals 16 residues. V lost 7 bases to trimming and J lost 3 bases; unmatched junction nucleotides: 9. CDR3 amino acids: CASKVFGLAGTDTQYF. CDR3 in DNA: TGTGCCAGCAAAGTCTTCGGACTAGCGGGTACAGATACGCAGTATTTT.

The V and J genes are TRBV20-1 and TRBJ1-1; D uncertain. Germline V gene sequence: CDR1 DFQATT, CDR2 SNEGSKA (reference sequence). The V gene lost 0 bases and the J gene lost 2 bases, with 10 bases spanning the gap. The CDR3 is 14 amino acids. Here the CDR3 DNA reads TGCAGTGCTAGAGAAGGACGGGGAAACACTGAAGCTTTCTTT. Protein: CSAREGRGNTEAFF.